The clone carrying this TCR beta chain was seen just once. The antigen is undetermined. Trimming cost V 4 bases and J 9 bases; bases outside gene matches: 9. Germline V gene sequence: CDR1 MDHEN, CDR2 SYDVKM. CDR3 size: 15 residues. The data derive from a study of vaccination effects on CD4 cells after COVID-19. Overall study findings and caveats: After vaccination, at late timepoints, clones induced by infection and by vaccine contracted markedly.

Antigen-specific CD4+ T cells were expanded with viral peptide pools in the ViraFEST assay before sequencing. Scientists isolated CD4+ T cells after an approximately 9-day culture period ended. In the vaccine recipients, nucleocapsid antibodies were negative and there was no prior SARS-CoV-2 infection. Data came from immunoSEQ multiplex PCR; TCRdb stores just in-frame clones and leaves some out. Here the sample spans 55,000 to 75,000 clones, about 72% being singletons. This clonotype was sampled from a human donor who received a COVID-19 vaccine. This chain joins TRBV28 and TRBJ2-2; 9 nucleotides line up with TRBD1. The sample in question was CD4+ T cells from PBMCs cultured with HCoV-NL63 spike peptides, obtained before COVID-19 vaccination. This CDR3 reads CASSSPGQGFRELFF. CDR3 DNA: TGTGCCAGCAGTTCGCCGGGACAGGGTTTTCGGGAGCTGTTTTTT.